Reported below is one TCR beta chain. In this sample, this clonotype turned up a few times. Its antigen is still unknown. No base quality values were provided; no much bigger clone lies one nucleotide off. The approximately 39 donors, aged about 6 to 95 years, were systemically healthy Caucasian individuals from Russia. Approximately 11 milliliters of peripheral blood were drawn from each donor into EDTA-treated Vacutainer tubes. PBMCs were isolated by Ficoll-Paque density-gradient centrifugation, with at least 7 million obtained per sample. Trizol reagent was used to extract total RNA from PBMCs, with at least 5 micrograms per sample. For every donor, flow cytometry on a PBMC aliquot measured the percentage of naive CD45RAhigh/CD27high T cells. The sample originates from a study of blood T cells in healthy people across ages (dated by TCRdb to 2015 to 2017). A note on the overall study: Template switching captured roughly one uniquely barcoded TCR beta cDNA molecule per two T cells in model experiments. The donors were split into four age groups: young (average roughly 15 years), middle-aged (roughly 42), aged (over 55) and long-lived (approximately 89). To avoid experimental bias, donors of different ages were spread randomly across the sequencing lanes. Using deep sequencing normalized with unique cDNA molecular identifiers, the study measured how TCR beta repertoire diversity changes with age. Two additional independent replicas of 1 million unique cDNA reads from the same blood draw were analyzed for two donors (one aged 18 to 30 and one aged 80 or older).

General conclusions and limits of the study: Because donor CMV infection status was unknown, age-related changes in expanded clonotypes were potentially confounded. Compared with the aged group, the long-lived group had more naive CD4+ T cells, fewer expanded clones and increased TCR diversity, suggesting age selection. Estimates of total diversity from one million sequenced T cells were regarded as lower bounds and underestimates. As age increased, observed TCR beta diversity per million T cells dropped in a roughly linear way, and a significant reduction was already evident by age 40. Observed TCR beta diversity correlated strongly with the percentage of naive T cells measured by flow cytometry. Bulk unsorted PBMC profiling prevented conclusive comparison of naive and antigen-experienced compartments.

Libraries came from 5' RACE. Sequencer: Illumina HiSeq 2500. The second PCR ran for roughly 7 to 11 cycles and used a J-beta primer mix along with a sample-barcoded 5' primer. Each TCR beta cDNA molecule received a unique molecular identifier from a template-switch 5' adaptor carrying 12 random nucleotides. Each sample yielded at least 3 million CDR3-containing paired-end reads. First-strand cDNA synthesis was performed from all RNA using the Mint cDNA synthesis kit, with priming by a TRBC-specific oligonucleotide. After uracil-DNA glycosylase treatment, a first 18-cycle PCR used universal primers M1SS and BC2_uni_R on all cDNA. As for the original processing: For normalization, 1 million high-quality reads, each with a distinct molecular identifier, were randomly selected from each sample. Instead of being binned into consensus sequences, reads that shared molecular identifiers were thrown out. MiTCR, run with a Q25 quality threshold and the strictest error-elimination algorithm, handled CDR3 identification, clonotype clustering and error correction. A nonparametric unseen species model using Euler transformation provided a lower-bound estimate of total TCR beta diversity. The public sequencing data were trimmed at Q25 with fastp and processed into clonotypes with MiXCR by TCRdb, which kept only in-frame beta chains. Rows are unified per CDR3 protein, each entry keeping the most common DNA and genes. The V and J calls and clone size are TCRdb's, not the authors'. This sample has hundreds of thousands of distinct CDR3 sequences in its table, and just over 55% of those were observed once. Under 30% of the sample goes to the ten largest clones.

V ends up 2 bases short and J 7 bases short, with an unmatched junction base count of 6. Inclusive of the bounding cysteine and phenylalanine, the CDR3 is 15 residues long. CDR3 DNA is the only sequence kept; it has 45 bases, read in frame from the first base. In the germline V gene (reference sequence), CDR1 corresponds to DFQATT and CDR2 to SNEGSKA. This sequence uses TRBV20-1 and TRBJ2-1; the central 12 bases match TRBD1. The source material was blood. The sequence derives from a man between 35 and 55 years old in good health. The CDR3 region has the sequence CSARIRDRGRNEQFF. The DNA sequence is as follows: TGCAGTGCTAGAATAAGGGACAGGGGGCGGAATGAGCAGTTCTTC.